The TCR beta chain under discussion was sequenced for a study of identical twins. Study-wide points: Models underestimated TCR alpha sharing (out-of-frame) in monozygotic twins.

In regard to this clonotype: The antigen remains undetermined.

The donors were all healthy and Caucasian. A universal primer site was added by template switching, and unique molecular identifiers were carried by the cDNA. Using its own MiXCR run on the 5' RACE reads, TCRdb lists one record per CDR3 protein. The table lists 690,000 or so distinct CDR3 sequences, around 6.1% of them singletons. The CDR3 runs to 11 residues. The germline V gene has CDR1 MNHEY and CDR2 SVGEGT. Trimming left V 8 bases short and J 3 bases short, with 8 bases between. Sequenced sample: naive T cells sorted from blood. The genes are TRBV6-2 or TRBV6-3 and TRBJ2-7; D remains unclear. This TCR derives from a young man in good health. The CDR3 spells CASSARYEQYF. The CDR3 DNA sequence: TGTGCCAGCTCTGCGCGCTACGAGCAGTACTTC.